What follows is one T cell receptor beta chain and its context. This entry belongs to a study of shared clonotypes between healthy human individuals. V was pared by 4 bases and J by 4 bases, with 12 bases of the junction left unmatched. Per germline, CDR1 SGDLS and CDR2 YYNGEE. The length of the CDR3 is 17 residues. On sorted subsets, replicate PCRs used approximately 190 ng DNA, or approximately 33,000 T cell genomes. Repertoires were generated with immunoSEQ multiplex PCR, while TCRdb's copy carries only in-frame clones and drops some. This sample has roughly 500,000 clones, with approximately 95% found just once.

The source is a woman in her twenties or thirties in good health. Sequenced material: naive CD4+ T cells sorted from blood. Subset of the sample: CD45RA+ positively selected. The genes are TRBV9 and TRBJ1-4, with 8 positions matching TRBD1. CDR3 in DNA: TGTGCCAGCAGCCTAGGACAGGGACCTACTGATAATGAAAAACTGTTTTTT. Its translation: CASSLGQGPTDNEKLFF.